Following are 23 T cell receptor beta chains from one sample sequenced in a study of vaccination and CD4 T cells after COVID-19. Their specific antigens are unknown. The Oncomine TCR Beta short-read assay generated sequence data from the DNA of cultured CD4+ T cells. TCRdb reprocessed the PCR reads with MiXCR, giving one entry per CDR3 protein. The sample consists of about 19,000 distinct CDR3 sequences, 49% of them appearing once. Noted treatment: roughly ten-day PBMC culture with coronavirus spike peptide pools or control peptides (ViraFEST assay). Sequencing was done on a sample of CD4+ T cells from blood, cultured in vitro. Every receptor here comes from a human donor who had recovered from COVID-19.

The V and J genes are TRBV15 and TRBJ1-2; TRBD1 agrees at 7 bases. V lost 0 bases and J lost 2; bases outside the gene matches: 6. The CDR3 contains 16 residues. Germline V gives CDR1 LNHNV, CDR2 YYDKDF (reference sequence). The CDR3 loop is CATSRDLAGGNYGYTF. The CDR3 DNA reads TGTGCCACCAGCAGAGATCTGGCAGGGGGGAACTATGGCTACACCTTC.

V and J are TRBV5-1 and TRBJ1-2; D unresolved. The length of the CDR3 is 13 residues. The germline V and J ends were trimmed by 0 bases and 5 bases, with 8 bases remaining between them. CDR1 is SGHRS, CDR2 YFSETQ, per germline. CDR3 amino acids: CASSLDGPYGYTF. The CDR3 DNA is TGCGCCAGCAGCTTGGACGGACCTTATGGCTACACCTTC.

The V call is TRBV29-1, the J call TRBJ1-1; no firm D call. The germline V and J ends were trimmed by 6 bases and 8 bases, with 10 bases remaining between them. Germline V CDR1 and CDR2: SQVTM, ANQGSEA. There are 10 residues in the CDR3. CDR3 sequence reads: CSVWRREAFF. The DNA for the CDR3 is TGCAGCGTCTGGCGGAGAGAAGCTTTCTTT.

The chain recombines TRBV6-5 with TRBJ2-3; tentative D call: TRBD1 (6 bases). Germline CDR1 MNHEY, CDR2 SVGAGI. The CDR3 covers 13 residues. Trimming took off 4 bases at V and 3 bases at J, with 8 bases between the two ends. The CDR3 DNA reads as TGTGCCAGCAGTTTAACAGGGACAGATACGCAGTATTTT. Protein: CASSLTGTDTQYF.

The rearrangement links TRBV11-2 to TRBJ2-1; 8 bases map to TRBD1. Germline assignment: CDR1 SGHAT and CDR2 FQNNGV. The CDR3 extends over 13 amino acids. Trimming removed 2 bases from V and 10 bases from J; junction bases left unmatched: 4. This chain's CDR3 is CASSLIRGQEQFF. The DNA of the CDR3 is TGTGCCAGCAGCTTAATCAGGGGGCAAGAGCAGTTCTTC. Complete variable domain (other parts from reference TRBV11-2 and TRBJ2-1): EAGVAQSPRYKIIEKRQSVAFWCNPISGHATLYWYQQILGQGPKLLIQFQNNGVVDDSQLPKDRFSAERLKGVDSTLKIQPAKLEDSAVYLCASSLIRGQEQFFGPGTRLTVL.

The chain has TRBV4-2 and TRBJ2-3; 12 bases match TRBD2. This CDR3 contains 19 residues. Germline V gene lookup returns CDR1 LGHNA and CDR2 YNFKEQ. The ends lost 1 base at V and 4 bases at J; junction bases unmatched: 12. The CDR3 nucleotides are TGTGCCAGCAGCCAAGCGCTACTAGCGGGGGGAAATGATGCAGATACGCAGTATTTT. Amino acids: CASSQALLAGGNDADTQYF.

The CDR3 bases are TGTGCCAGCAGTGGGACAGGGGCCTACAATGAGCAGTTCTTC. The encoded protein is CASSGTGAYNEQFF. J is TRBJ2-1 and V is TRBV6-4; 9 positions match TRBD1. This CDR3 is built from 14 residues. The V gene end was trimmed by 4 bases and the J gene end by 2 bases; junction bases not matched to a gene: 0. Per germline, CDR1 MRHNA and CDR2 SNTAGT.

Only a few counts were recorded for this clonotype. This chain's CDR3 is CASSIALGRTGELFF. In nucleotides, the CDR3 is TGTGCCAGTAGTATAGCCCTAGGGCGTACCGGGGAGCTGTTTTTT. The chain combines TRBV19 with TRBJ2-2; D gene uncertain. CDR3 length equals 15 residues. Germline values: CDR1 LNHDA, CDR2 SQIVND (reference sequence). V shed 1 base and J shed 5 bases, with 11 bases lying between them.

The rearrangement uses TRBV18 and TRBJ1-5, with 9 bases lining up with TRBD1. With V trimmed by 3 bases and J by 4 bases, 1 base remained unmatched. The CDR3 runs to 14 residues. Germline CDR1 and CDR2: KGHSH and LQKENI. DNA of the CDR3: TGTGCCAGCTCACCCGGGACAGGGAATCAGCCCCAGCATTTT. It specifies CASSPGTGNQPQHF.

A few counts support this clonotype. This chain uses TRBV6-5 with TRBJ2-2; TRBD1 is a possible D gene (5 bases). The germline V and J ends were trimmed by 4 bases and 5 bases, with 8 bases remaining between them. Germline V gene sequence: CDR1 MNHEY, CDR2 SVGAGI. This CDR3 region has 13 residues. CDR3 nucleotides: TGTGCCAGCAGTTCTCAGGGTACCGGGGAGCTGTTTTTT. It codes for CASSSQGTGELFF.

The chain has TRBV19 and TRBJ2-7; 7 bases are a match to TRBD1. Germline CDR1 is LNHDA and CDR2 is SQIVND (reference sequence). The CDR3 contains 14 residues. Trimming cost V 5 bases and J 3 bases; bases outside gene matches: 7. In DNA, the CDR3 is TGTGCCAGTAGTGTCGCCTGGACAGGCTACGAGCAGTACTTC. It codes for CASSVAWTGYEQYF.

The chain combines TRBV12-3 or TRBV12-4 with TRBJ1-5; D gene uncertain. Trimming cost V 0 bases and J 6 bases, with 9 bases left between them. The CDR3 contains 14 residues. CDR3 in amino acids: CASSLAGIGQPQHF. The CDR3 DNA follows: TGTGCCAGCAGTTTAGCAGGGATTGGTCAGCCCCAGCATTTT.

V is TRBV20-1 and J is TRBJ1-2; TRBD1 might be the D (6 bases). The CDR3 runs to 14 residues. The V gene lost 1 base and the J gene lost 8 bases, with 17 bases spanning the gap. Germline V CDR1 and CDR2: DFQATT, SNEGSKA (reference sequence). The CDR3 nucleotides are TGCAGTGCTAGAGTGGGGGGCCCCGAAAGAGGCTACACCTTC. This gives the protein CSARVGGPERGYTF.

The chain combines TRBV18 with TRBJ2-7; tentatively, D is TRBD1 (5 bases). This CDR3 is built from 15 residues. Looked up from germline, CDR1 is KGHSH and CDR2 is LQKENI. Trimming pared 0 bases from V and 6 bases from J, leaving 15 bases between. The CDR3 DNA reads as TGTGCCAGCTCACCACCGGCAGGGTCAGGTGGCGAGCAGTACTTC. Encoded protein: CASSPPAGSGGEQYF. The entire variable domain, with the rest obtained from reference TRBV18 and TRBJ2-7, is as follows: NAGVMQNPRHLVRRRGQEARLRCSPMKGHSHVYWYRQLPEEGLKFMVYLQKENIIDESGMPKERFSAEFPKEGPSILRIQQVVRGDSAAYFCASSPPAGSGGEQYFGPGTRLTVT.

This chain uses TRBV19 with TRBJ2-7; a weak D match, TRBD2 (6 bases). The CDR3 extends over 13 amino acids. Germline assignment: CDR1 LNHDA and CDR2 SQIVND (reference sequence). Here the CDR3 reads CATGRRGDYEQYF. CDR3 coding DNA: TGTGCTACTGGACGGCGCGGGGACTACGAGCAGTACTTC.

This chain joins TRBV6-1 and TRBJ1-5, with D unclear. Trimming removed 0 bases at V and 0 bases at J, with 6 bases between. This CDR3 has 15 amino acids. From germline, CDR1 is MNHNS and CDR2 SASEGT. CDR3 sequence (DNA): TGTGCCAGCAGTGAAGCGCTTCCTAGCAATCAGCCCCAGCATTTT. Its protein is CASSEALPSNQPQHF.

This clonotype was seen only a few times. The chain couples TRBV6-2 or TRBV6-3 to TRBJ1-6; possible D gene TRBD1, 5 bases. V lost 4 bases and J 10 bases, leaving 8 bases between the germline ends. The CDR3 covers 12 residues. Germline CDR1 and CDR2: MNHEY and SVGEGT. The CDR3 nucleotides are TGTGCCAGCAGTTTGAAGGGGTCACCCCTCCACTTT. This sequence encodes CASSLKGSPLHF.

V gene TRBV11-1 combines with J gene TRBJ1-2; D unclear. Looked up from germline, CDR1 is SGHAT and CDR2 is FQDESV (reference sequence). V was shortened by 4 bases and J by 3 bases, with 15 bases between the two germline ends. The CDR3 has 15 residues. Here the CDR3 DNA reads TGTGCCAGCAGCTCTAGGGATCGGGGTCACTATGGCTACACCTTC. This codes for CASSSRDRGHYGYTF.

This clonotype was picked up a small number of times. The CDR3 spells CASRVWGSGNTGELFF. The CDR3 DNA follows: TGTGCCAGCAGAGTCTGGGGCAGCGGGAACACCGGGGAGCTGTTTTTT. The rearrangement joins TRBV2 to TRBJ2-2, with D perhaps matching TRBD1 or TRBD2 (5 bases each). The CDR3 loop spans 16 amino acids. V dropped 6 bases and J dropped 1 base, with 15 bases sitting between them. The V gene's germline CDR1 is SNHLY and CDR2 FYNNEI.

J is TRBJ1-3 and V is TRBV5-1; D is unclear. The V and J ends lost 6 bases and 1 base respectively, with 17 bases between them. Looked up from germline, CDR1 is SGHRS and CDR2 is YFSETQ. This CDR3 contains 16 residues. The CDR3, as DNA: TGCGCCAGCACCTTAACGGCGGGTTATTCTGGAAACACCATATATTTT. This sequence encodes CASTLTAGYSGNTIYF.

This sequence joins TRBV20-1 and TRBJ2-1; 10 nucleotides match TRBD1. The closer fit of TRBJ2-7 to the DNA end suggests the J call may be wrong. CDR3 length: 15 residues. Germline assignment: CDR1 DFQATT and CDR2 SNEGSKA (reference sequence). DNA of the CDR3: TGCAGTGCTAGAGACACGGGACAGGGGTTCCACGAGCAGTACTTC. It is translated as CSARDTGQGFHEQYF.

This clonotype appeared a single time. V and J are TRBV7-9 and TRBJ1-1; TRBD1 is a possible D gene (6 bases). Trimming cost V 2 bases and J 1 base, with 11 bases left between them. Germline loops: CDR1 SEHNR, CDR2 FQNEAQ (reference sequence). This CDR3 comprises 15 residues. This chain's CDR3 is CASSLWGGKNTEAFF. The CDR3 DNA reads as TGTGCCAGCAGCTTATGGGGGGGCAAGAACACTGAAGCTTTCTTT.

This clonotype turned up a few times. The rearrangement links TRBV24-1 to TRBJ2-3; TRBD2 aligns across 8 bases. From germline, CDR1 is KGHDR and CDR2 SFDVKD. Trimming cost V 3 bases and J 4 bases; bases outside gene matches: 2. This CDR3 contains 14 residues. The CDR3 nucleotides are TGTGCCACCAGTGATGAGCGGGGGTCAGATACGCAGTATTTT. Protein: CATSDERGSDTQYF.